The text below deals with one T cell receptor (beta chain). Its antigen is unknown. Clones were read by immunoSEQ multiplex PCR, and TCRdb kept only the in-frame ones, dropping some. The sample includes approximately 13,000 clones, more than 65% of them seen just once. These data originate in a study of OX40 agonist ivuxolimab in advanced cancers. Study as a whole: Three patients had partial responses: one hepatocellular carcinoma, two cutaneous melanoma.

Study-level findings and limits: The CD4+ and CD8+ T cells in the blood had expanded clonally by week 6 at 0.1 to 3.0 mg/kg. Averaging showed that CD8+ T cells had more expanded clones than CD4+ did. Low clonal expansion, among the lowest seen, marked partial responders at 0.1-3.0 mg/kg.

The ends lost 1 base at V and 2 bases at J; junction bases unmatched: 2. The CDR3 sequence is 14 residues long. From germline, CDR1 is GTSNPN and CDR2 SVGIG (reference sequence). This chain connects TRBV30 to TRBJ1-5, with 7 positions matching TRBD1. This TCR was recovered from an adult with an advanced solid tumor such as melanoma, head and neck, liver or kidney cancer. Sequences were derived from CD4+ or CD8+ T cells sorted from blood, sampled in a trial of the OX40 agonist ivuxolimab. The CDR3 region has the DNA TGTGCCTGGAGTGAAGGGACAGGCAATCAGCCCCAGCATTTT. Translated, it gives CAWSEGTGNQPQHF.